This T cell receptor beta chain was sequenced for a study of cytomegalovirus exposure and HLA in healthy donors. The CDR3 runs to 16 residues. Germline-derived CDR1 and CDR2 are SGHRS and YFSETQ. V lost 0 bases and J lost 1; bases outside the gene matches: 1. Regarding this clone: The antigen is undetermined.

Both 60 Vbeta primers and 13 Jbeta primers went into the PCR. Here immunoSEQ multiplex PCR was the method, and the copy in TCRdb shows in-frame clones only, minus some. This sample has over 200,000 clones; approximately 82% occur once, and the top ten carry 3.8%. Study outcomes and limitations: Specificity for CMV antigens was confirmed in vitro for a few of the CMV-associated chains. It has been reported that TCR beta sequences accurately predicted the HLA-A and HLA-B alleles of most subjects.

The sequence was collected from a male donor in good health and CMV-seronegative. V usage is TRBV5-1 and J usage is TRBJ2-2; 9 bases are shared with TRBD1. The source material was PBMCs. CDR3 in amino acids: CASSLDRGRNTGELFF. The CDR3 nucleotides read TGCGCCAGCAGCTTGGACAGGGGGCGGAACACCGGGGAGCTGTTTTTT. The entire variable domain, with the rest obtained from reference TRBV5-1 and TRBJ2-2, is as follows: KAGVTQTPRYLIKTRGQQVTLSCSPISGHRSVSWYQQTPGQGLQFLFEYFSETQRNKGNFPGRFSGRQFSNSRSEMNVSTLELGDSALYLCASSLDRGRNTGELFFGEGSRLTVL.